Presented here are 27 T cell receptor beta chains from one specimen sequenced in a study of response to subunit inactivated influenza vaccine. Each CDR3 protein gets one entry after TCRdb re-called the RT-PCR reads with MiXCR. The sample holds roughly 550,000 distinct CDR3 sequences; around 25% are singletons and the top ten take 2.5% to 3%. The data were also submitted as part of a second study, on T cells expressing NK-cell markers. As that study records: It was by 5'RACE template switching with UMIs that TCR beta cDNA was made.

Sequencing was performed on CD4+ T cells sorted from PBMCs, taken 11 to 12 days after vaccination. The receptors were sampled from a man aged 50-60 years who received an inactivated influenza vaccine.

The chain recombines TRBV12-3 or TRBV12-4 with TRBJ2-3, with 7 positions matching TRBD1. Losses at the gene ends were 5 bases for V and 0 bases for J; bases not matched to a gene: 5. The CDR3 sequence is 15 residues long. The CDR3 DNA sequence: TGTGCCAGCAGTCGGACGACAGGGAGCACAGATACGCAGTATTTT. Its protein product is CASSRTTGSTDTQYF.

This clonotype turned up a few times. The gene calls are TRBV5-1 and TRBJ2-3; 11 bases map to TRBD2. The V gene's germline CDR1 is SGHRS and CDR2 YFSETQ. This CDR3 comprises 14 residues. V lost 7 bases and J lost 4; bases outside the gene matches: 5. The CDR3 DNA reads as TGCGCCAGCCATAGCGGGAGGGCCGCAGATACGCAGTATTTT. Residues: CASHSGRAADTQYF.

The gene calls are TRBV28 and TRBJ1-2; tentatively, D is TRBD1 (5 bases). CDR3 length equals 11 residues. Per the germline V gene, CDR1 is MDHEN and CDR2 is SYDVKM. Trimming took 10 bases from V and 5 from J, leaving 11 bases between them. CDR3 nucleotide sequence: TGTGCCATTTCGGCAGGGTATGGCTACACCTTC. Translation: CAISAGYGYTF.

This clonotype has more than one count but fewer than ten. V and J are TRBV7-2 and TRBJ2-3, with D unresolved. V was cut by 4 bases and J by 2 bases, with 10 bases left in between. This CDR3 has 14 amino acids. Germline-derived CDR1 and CDR2 are SGHTA and FQGNSA. CDR3 in amino acids: CASSSATLTDTQYF. In nucleotides, the CDR3 is TGTGCCAGCAGCTCCGCGACTCTCACAGATACGCAGTATTTT. Based on the CDR3 plus reference TRBV7-2 and TRBJ2-3, the full variable domain is GAGVSQSPSNKVTEKGKDVELRCDPISGHTALYWYRQSLGQGLEFLIYFQGNSAPDKSGLPSDRFSAERTGGSVSTLTIQRTQQEDSAVYLCASSSATLTDTQYFGPGTRLTVL.

The chain is built from TRBV5-1 and TRBJ1-1; D unresolved. With 7 bases removed from V and 6 bases from J, the gap between germline ends came to 16 bases. This CDR3 region has 13 residues. The germline CDR1 and CDR2 sequences are SGHRS and YFSETQ. The CDR3 loop reads CASAWRTQAEAFF. CDR3 coding DNA: TGCGCCAGCGCCTGGCGGACCCAGGCTGAAGCTTTCTTT.

A few counts support this clonotype. This chain connects TRBV5-1 to TRBJ2-5; 13 nucleotides match TRBD2. Trimming cost V 2 bases and J 5 bases; bases outside gene matches: 9. Germline CDR1 reads SGHRS; CDR2 reads YFSETQ. The CDR3 consists of 17 residues. The CDR3 bases are TGCGCCAGCAGCTTCGGACTAGCGGGGGCCAAGGGGGAGACCCAGTACTTC. Its protein product is CASSFGLAGAKGETQYF.

This clonotype was recorded many times. This chain joins TRBV5-1 and TRBJ2-3; D is unclear. Germline V lookup: CDR1 SGHRS, CDR2 YFSETQ. CDR3 length equals 15 residues. V dropped 0 bases and J dropped 2 bases, with 10 bases sitting between them. The CDR3 protein is CASSLGTVVTDTQYF. CDR3 coding DNA: TGCGCCAGCAGCTTGGGGACGGTCGTCACAGATACGCAGTATTTT.

Of note for this clonotype: Germline and junction disagree at one end, which may indicate a read error. The chain links TRBV7-9 to TRBJ2-1; D is perhaps TRBD2 (7 bases). Per germline, CDR1 SEHNR and CDR2 FQNEAQ (reference sequence). The CDR3 is 14 amino acids. CDR3 loop: CASSPRAGGALALF. DNA of the CDR3: TGTGCCAGCAGCCCCAGAGCTGGGGGGGCCCTCGCTTTGTTC.

This clonotype was seen at least ten times. The CDR3 here is CASSRTSAETQYF. The CDR3 bases are TGTGCCAGCAGTCGGACTAGCGCGGAGACCCAGTACTTC. The V and J genes are TRBV27 and TRBJ2-5, with 9 positions matching TRBD2. The CDR3 loop spans 13 amino acids. With 5 bases clipped from V and 5 bases from J, the junction kept 3 bases outside the gene matches. Germline V gene sequence: CDR1 MNHEY, CDR2 SMNVEV (reference sequence).

In this sample, this clonotype turned up a few times. CDR3 nucleotide sequence: TGTGCCATCAGTGACCTAGCGGCATACCCTTTAAACACCGGGGAGCTGTTTTTT. Translated: CAISDLAAYPLNTGELFF. J is TRBJ2-2 and V is TRBV10-3; 7 nucleotides match TRBD2. Germline trimming cut 3 bases from V and 2 bases from J; bases unmatched to any gene: 12. The CDR3 totals 18 residues. The germline V gene encodes CDR1 ENHRY and CDR2 SYGVKD.

V gene TRBV12-3 or TRBV12-4 combines with J gene TRBJ2-3; unclear D gene. V gave up 6 bases and J gave up 1 base, with 8 bases separating them. The CDR3 extends over 13 amino acids. CDR3 bases: TGTGCCAGCAGCCCGCCCCGCACAGATACGCAGTATTTT. It is translated as CASSPPRTDTQYF.

This chain uses TRBV7-2 with TRBJ2-3; 10 nucleotides match TRBD1. Germline values: CDR1 SGHTA, CDR2 FQGNSA. V was pared by 5 bases and J by 4 bases, with 9 bases of the junction left unmatched. The CDR3 totals 16 residues. The CDR3 nucleotides read TGTGCCAGCAGCCCCGCGACAGGGGGCTACGCAGATACGCAGTATTTT. It is translated as CASSPATGGYADTQYF.

This clonotype showed up just a few times. This rearrangement joins TRBV20-1 to TRBJ2-3, with 12 bases lining up with TRBD2. The germline gives CDR1 DFQATT, CDR2 SNEGSKA (reference sequence). The J segment lost 8 bases and the V segment lost 6 bases, leaving 15 bases of the junction unmatched. CDR3 length: 16 amino acids. CDR3 residues: CSAPLGLAGMRGTQYF. CDR3 in DNA: TGCAGTGCACCGCTGGGACTAGCGGGCATGAGGGGTACGCAGTATTTT.

This clonotype was seen a single time. The chain employs TRBV20-1 and TRBJ1-2, with D maybe TRBD1 (5 bases). Deletions cut 6 bases from V and 6 bases from J, with 11 bases between. The CDR3 extends over 11 amino acids. The germline gives CDR1 DFQATT, CDR2 SNEGSKA (reference sequence). This CDR3 is CSAVGGDGYTF. The DNA of the CDR3 is TGCAGTGCCGTCGGAGGGGATGGCTACACCTTC.

The rearrangement links TRBV10-3 to TRBJ1-1; D remains ambiguous. The CDR3 runs to 14 residues. CDR1 ENHRY and CDR2 SYGVKD come from the germline V gene. The V end lost 2 bases, the J end lost 5 bases, and 12 bases lay between the germline ends. In nucleotides, the CDR3 is TGTGCCATCAGTGAGAGGTCAAAGGGTACTGAAGCTTTCTTT. Its translation: CAISERSKGTEAFF.

The chain carries TRBV4-3 and TRBJ2-3; possibly TRBD1 for D (6 bases). The CDR3 is 16 residues long. CDR1 is LGHNA, CDR2 YSLEER, per germline. V lost 0 bases to trimming and J lost 2 bases, with 12 bases between them. In nucleotides, the CDR3 is TGCGCCAGCAGCCAAGACAGGGGAAGTGTCACAGATACGCAGTATTTT. Translated: CASSQDRGSVTDTQYF.

This clonotype occurred a few times. This chain links TRBV24-1 with TRBJ2-7; possibly TRBD1 or TRBD2 for D (5 bases each). Germline V gene data show CDR1 as KGHDR and CDR2 as SFDVKD. CDR3 size: 16 residues. The V end lost 2 bases, the J end lost 4 bases, and 17 bases lay between the germline ends. The CDR3 loop is CATSDSRDGFSYEQYF. Here the CDR3 DNA reads TGTGCCACCAGTGATTCCCGGGACGGCTTTTCTTACGAGCAGTACTTC.

This clonotype was seen a few times. The rearrangement links TRBV20-1 to TRBJ1-1, with D unresolved. Looked up from germline, CDR1 is DFQATT and CDR2 is SNEGSKA (reference sequence). The CDR3 consists of 10 residues. Trimming stripped 3 bases from V and 3 bases from J, with 2 bases between. The CDR3 DNA reads TGCAGTGCTAGTGACACTGAAGCTTTCTTT. It specifies CSASDTEAFF.

In its sample, this clonotype was seen a few times. The V and J genes are TRBV7-9 and TRBJ1-3, with D possibly matching TRBD1 (5 bases). Trimming took off 4 bases at V and 4 bases at J, with 8 bases between the two ends. Looked up from germline, CDR1 is SEHNR and CDR2 is FQNEAQ (reference sequence). This CDR3 is built from 13 residues. The CDR3 sequence: CASSSEGGNTIYF. In nucleotides, the CDR3 is TGTGCCAGCAGCTCTGAGGGGGGAAACACCATATATTTT.

In this sample, this clonotype turned up a few times. This chain uses TRBV11-3 with TRBJ2-1; 7 nucleotides align to TRBD2. The CDR3 contains 14 residues. V lost 0 bases to trimming and J lost 6 bases; unmatched junction nucleotides: 2. Germline V gene lookup returns CDR1 SGHNT and CDR2 YENEEA. CDR3 region: CASSLERGSNEQFF. The DNA for the CDR3 is TGTGCCAGCAGCTTAGAGCGGGGGAGCAATGAGCAGTTCTTC.

This clonotype has only a few counts. The chain couples TRBV29-1 to TRBJ1-1, with D possibly matching TRBD1 (6 bases). Germline V gene lookup returns CDR1 SQVTM and CDR2 ANQGSEA. The CDR3 covers 13 residues. Between the trimmed V and J ends, which lost 6 bases and 2 bases, there was a span of 13 bases. The CDR3 loop is CSVAEQGNTEAFF. The CDR3 region has the DNA TGCAGCGTCGCAGAACAGGGAAACACTGAAGCTTTCTTT. Based on the CDR3 plus reference TRBV29-1 and TRBJ1-1, the full variable domain is SAVISQKPSRDICQRGTSLTIQCQVDSQVTMMFWYRQQPGQSLTLIATANQGSEATYESGFVIDKFPISRPNLTFSTLTVSNMSPEDSSIYLCSVAEQGNTEAFFGQGTRLTVV.

The chain joins TRBV29-1 to TRBJ2-3; D uncertain. There are 13 residues in the CDR3. The germline gives CDR1 SQVTM, CDR2 ANQGSEA. Deletions cut 8 bases from V and 2 bases from J, with 14 bases between. CDR3 residues: CSILSALTDTQYF. The CDR3 DNA follows: TGCAGCATCCTGTCTGCACTCACAGATACGCAGTATTTT.

This rearrangement joins TRBV12-3 or TRBV12-4 to TRBJ2-5; TRBD2 matches at 13 bases. The CDR3 extends over 16 amino acids. V shed 3 bases and J 3 bases; nucleotides not matched to a gene: 4. CDR3 DNA sequence: TGTGCCAGCAGTTTCGGACTAGCGGGGGAAAAAGAGACCCAGTACTTC. Translation: CASSFGLAGEKETQYF.

In the case of this clonotype: With a much larger clone just one base away, this may be a read error. V and J are TRBV29-1 and TRBJ2-5; D gene ambiguous. Germline V gene data show CDR1 as SQVTM and CDR2 as ANQGSEA. The CDR3 contains 13 residues. Trimming cost V 4 bases and J 5 bases, with 14 bases left between them. The CDR3 protein is CSVVSSLCETQYF. The CDR3 coding sequence is TGCAGCGTTGTGTCCAGCCTCTGTGAGACCCAGTACTTC.

The V and J genes are TRBV15 and TRBJ1-1; possible D gene TRBD1, 5 bases. The V gene lost 4 bases and the J gene lost 8 bases, with 11 bases spanning the gap. CDR3 length: 12 amino acids. CDR1 is LNHNV and CDR2 is YYDKDF in the germline V gene (reference sequence). CDR3 bases: TGTGCCACCAGCACTGAGCGGGGGGAAGCTTTCTTT. Translated, it gives CATSTERGEAFF.

The rearrangement uses TRBV28 and TRBJ2-1; D is perhaps TRBD2 (7 bases). V lost 5 bases and J lost 2, with 13 bases in between. CDR3 size: 15 residues. Germline-derived CDR1 and CDR2 are MDHEN and SYDVKM. The DNA for the CDR3 is TGTGCCAGCAGTATCCCCGGGGGGCCCTACAATGAGCAGTTCTTC. Its protein is CASSIPGGPYNEQFF.

The chain recombines TRBV20-1 with TRBJ2-7; no reliable D call. Trimming took off 5 bases at V and 5 bases at J, with 13 bases between the two ends. CDR3 length equals 12 residues. Germline CDR1 is DFQATT and CDR2 is SNEGSKA (reference sequence). The CDR3 protein is CSAFESTDEQYF. CDR3 coding DNA: TGCAGTGCTTTCGAGTCTACGGACGAGCAGTACTTC.